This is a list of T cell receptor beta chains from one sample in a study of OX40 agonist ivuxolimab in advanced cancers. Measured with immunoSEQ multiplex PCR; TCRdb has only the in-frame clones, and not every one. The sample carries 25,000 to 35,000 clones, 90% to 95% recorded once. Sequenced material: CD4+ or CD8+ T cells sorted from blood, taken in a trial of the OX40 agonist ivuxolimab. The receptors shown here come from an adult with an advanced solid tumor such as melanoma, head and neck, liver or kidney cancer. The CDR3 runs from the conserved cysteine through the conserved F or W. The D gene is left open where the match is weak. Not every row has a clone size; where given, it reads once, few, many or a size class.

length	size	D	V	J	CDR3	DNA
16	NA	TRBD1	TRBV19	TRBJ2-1	CASQTTPGQAYNEQFF	TGTGCCAGTCAAACGACTCCGGGACAGGCCTACAATGAGCAGTTCTTC
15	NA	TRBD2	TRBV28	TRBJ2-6	CASTPAGDGANVLTF	TGTGCCAGCACCCCCGCGGGGGATGGGGCCAACGTCCTGACTTTC
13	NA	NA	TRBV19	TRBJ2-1	CASSIGVSVEQFF	TGTGCCAGTAGTATAGGTGTTTCGGTTGAGCAGTTCTTC
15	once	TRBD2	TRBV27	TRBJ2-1	CASTEWRGVGYEQFF	TGTGCCAGCACCGAATGGCGGGGGGTTGGATATGAGCAGTTCTTC
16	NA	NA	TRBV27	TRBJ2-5	CASIASPTALQETQYF	TGTGCCAGCATCGCCAGCCCCACAGCCCTTCAAGAGACCCAGTACTTC
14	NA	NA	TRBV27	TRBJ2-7	CASSLSPGGYEQYF	TGTGCCAGCAGTTTATCCCCTGGGGGCTACGAGCAGTACTTC
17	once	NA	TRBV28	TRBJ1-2	CASSNGGSPREMDGYTF	TGTGCCAGCAGCAACGGCGGGAGCCCCAGGGAGATGGATGGCTACACCTTC
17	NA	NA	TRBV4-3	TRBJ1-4	CASSQVTGWSTNEKLFF	TGCGCCAGCAGCCAAGTCACAGGGTGGTCAACTAATGAAAAACTGTTTTTT
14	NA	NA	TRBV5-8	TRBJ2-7	CASSSDRTAYEQYF	TGTGCCAGCAGCTCGGACAGAACTGCCTACGAGCAGTACTTC
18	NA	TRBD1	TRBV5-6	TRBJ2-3	CASSPPLGRGLLTDTQYF	TGTGCCAGCAGCCCACCCTTAGGCAGGGGGCTTCTCACAGATACGCAGTATTTT
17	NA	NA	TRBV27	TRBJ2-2	CASRLGGGRTYTGELFF	TGTGCCAGCAGATTGGGGGGTGGCAGAACCTACACCGGGGAGCTGTTTTTT
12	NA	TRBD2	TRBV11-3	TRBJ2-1	CASSPSGGSLFF	TGTGCCAGCAGCCCTAGCGGGGGGAGTCTGTTCTTC
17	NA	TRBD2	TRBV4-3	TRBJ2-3	CASSQEGAGAPTDTQYF	TGCGCCAGCAGCCAAGAAGGGGCGGGAGCGCCCACAGATACGCAGTATTTT
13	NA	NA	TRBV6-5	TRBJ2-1	CASSYGAYNEQFF	TGTGCCAGCAGTTATGGGGCCTACAATGAGCAGTTCTTC
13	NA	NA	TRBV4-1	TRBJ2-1	CASSQERGGEQFF	TGCGCCAGCAGCCAAGAACGCGGAGGTGAGCAGTTCTTC
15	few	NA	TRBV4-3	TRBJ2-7	CASSPSGGDYIEQYF	TGCGCCAGCAGCCCCTCAGGAGGTGACTACATCGAGCAGTACTTC
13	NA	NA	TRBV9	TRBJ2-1	CASSAVDGDEQFF	TGTGCCAGCAGCGCCGTGGACGGCGATGAGCAGTTCTTC
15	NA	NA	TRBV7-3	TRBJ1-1	CASSYSTGLNTEAFF	TGTGCCAGCAGCTATTCGACAGGTCTGAACACTGAAGCTTTCTTT
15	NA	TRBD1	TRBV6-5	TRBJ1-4	CASSYQGVTNEKLFF	TGTGCCAGCAGTTACCAGGGGGTTACTAATGAAAAACTGTTTTTT
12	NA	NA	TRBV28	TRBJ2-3	CASNPQGDTQYF	TGTGCCAGCAACCCCCAAGGTGATACGCAGTATTTT
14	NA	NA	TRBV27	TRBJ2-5	CASSLYGPQETQYF	TGTGCCAGCAGTTTATACGGACCCCAAGAGACCCAGTACTTC
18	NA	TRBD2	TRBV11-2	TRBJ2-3	CASSLPTSGGVVADTQYF	TGTGCCAGCAGCTTACCGACTAGCGGGGGGGTGGTTGCAGATACGCAGTATTTT
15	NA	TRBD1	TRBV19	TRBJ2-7	CASSIGTGGTYEQYF	TGTGCCAGTAGTATCGGTACAGGGGGAACCTACGAGCAGTACTTC
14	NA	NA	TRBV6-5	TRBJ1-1	CASSSGPGNTEAFF	TGTGCCAGCAGTTCGGGACCGGGGAACACTGAAGCTTTCTTT
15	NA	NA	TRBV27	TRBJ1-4	CASSGGSGTNEKLFF	TGTGCCAGCAGCGGGGGGTCAGGGACTAATGAAAAACTGTTTTTT
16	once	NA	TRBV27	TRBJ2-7	CASSYKPRGAGYEQYF	TGTGCCAGCAGTTATAAACCTCGTGGGGCGGGCTACGAGCAGTACTTC
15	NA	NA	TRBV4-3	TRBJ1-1	CASSQSVRGYGEAFF	TGCGCCAGCAGCCAATCGGTGCGAGGGTACGGAGAAGCTTTCTTT
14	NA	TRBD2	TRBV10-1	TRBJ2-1	CASSESGISNEQFF	TGCGCCAGCAGTGAAAGCGGGATAAGCAATGAGCAGTTCTTC
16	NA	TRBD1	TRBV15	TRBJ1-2	CATSSGFGTGLYGYTF	TGTGCCACCAGCAGTGGGTTCGGGACAGGACTTTATGGCTACACCTTC
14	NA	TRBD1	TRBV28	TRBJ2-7	CASSPGTGRKEQYF	TGTGCCAGCAGCCCAGGGACAGGGAGGAAGGAGCAGTACTTC
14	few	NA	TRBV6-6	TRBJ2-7	CASSYEGGSYEQYF	TGTGCCAGCAGTTACGAGGGGGGCTCCTACGAGCAGTACTTC
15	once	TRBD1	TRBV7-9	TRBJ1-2	CASSPGQEINYGYTF	TGTGCCAGCAGCCCGGGACAGGAGATCAACTATGGCTACACCTTC
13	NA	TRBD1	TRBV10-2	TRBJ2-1	CASRIGQDNEQFF	TGCGCCAGCAGAATCGGACAGGACAATGAGCAGTTCTTC
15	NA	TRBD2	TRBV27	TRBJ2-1	CASSFEAGLFYEQFF	TGTGCCAGCAGTTTTGAAGCGGGACTCTTCTATGAGCAGTTCTTC
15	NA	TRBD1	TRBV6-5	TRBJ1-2	CASSYSGQGARGYTF	TGTGCCAGCAGTTACTCGGGGCAGGGGGCGCGAGGCTACACCTTC